This record covers a single T cell receptor beta chain. Patients from Seattle were sampled longitudinally, starting during active infection. Repertoires were generated with immunoSEQ multiplex PCR, while TCRdb's copy carries only in-frame clones and drops some. Here the sample spans a few hundred thousand clones, approximately 78% being singletons. The CDR3 length is 16 residues. The V end was cut by 6 bases, the J end by 2 bases, with 20 bases between. In germline, CDR1 is MNHEY, CDR2 SMNVEV (reference sequence). The record originates from a study of blood T cell repertoires in COVID-19. On the study more broadly: Specimens from acute and convalescent COVID-19 originated in the United States, Italy and Spain.

The receptor was derived from a woman between 65 and 79 years old with COVID-19, enrolled during active disease. The sequencing input was peripheral blood. The rearrangement uses TRBV27 and TRBJ2-7; maybe TRBD1 (6 bases). The CDR3 spells CASSARRTVETYEQYF. The CDR3 coding sequence is TGTGCCAGCAGCGCCCGTCGGACAGTCGAAACCTACGAGCAGTACTTC.